This TCR beta chain was profiled in a study of beta chain features in type 1 diabetes. Study results and caveats: PCR, the amplification step, might favor shorter templates, equally in patients and controls. Moderate but significant shortening of TCRB CDR3s was recorded in all four CD4+ subsets from Type 1 diabetes patients.

Isolated RNA was reverse transcribed in full, so expressed TCRB transcripts were sequenced. Profiled with immunoSEQ multiplex PCR; TCRdb holds only in-frame clones, not every one. The repertoire holds approximately 380,000 clones, with less than 15% as singletons. CDR1 is GTSNPN, CDR2 SVGIG, per germline (reference sequence). The CDR3 totals 14 residues. Trimming shortened V by 3 bases and J by 4 bases, and 13 bases separated the two germline ends. This clone was counted between two and nine times. What it recognizes is unknown. The sample was naive CD4+ T cells from blood. The receptor's source is a woman between 18 and 29 years old in good health. The J gene is TRBJ1-5, the V gene TRBV30, with unresolved D. The chain's CDR3 is CAWSRGHRNQPQHF. DNA of the CDR3: TGTGCCTGGAGCCGGGGTCACCGGAATCAGCCCCAGCATTTT. The complete variable domain, with remaining parts taken from reference TRBV30 and TRBJ1-5, reads SQTIHQWPATLVQPVGSPLSLECTVEGTSNPNLYWYRQAAGRGLQLLFYSVGIGQISSEVPQNLSASRPQDRQFILSSKKLLLSDSGFYLCAWSRGHRNQPQHFGDGTRLSIL.